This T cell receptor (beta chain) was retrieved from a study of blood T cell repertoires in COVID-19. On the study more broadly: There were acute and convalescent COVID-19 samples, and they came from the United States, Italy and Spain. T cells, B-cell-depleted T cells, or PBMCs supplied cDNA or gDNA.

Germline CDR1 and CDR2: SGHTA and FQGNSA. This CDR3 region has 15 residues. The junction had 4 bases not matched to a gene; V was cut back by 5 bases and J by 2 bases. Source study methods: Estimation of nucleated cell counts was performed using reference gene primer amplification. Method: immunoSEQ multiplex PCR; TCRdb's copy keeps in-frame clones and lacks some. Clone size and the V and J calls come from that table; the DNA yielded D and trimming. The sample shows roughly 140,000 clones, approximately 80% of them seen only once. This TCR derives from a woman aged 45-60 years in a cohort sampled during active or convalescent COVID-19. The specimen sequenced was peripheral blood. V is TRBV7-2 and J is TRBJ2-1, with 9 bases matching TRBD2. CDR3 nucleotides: TGTGCCAGCAGCCCACTAGCGGGCCCCTACAATGAGCAGTTCTTC. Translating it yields CASSPLAGPYNEQFF.